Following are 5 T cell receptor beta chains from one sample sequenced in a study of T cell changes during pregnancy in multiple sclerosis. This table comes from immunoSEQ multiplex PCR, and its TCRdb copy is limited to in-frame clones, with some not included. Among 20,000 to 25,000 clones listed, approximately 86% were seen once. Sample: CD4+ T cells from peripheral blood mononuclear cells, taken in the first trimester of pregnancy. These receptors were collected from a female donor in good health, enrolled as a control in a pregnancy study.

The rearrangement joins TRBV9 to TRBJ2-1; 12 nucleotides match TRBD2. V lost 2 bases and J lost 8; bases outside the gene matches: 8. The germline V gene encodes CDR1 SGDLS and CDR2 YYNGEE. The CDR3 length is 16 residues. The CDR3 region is CASSVLTSGSGDEQFF. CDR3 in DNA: TGTGCCAGCAGCGTTTTGACTAGCGGGAGTGGCGATGAGCAGTTCTTC.

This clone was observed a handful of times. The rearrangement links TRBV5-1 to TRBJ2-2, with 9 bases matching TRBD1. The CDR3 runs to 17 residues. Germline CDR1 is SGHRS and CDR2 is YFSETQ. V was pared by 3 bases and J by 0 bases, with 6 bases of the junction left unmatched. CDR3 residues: CASSWGGQGPNTGELFF. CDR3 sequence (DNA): TGCGCCAGCAGCTGGGGTGGACAGGGGCCGAACACCGGGGAGCTGTTTTTT.

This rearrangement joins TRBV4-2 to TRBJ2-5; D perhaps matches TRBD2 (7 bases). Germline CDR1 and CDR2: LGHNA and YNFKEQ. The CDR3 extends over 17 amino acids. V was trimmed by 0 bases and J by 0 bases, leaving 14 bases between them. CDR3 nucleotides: TGTGCCAGCAGCCAAGATCTTGGCGGGGGCAACCAAGAGACCCAGTACTTC. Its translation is CASSQDLGGGNQETQYF.

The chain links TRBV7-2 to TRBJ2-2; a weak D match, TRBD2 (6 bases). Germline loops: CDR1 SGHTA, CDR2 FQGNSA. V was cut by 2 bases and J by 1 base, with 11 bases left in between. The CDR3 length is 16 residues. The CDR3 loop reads CASSLPGLRNTGELFF. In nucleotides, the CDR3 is TGTGCCAGCAGCTTACCGGGACTCAGGAACACCGGGGAGCTGTTTTTT.

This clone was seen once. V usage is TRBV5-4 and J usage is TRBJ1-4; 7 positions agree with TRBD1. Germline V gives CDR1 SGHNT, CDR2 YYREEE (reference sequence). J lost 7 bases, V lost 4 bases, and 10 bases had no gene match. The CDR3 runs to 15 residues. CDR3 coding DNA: TGTGCCAGCAGCCGGGGGTCGACAGGGCGTGAAAAACTGTTTTTT. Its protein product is CASSRGSTGREKLFF. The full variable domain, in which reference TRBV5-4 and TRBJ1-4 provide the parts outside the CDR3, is ETGVTQSPTHLIKTRGQQVTLRCSSQSGHNTVSWYQQALGQGPQFIFQYYREEENGRGNFPPRFSGLQFPNYSSELNVNALELDDSALYLCASSRGSTGREKLFFGSGTQLSVL.